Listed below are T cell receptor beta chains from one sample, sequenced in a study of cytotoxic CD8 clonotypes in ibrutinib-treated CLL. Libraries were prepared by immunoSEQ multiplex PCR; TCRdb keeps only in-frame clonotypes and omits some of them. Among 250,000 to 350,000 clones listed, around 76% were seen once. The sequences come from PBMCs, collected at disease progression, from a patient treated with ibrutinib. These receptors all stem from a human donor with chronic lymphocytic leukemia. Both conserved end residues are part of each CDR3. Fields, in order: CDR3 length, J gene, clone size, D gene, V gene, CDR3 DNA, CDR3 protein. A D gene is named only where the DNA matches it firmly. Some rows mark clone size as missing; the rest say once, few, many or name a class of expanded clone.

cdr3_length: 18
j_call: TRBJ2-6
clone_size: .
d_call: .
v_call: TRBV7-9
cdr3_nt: TGTGCCAGCAGCTTATCCAGGGGCGGGACCTCTGGGGCCAACGTCCTGACTTTC
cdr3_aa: CASSLSRGGTSGANVLTF

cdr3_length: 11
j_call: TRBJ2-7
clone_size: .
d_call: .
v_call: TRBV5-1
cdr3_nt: TGCGCCAGCAGCAACACGGGAGAGCAGTACTTC
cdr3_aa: CASSNTGEQYF

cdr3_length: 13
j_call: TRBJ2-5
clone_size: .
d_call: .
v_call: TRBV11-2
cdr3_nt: TGTGCCAGCAGCTTAGTCCTCCAAGAGACCCAGTACTTC
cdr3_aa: CASSLVLQETQYF

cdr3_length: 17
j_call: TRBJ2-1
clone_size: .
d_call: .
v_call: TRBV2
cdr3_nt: TGTGCCAGCAGTGGGAAAACTAGGAAAAGCTCCTACAATGAGCAGTTCTTC
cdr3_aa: CASSGKTRKSSYNEQFF

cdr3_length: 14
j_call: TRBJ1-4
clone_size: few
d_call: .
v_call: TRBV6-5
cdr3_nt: TGTGCCAGCAGGTCGGGACGGCCTAATGAAAAACTGTTTTTT
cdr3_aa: CASRSGRPNEKLFF

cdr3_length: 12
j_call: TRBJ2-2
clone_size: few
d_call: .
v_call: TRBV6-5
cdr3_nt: TGTGCCAGCAGCGCAGGGGTCGGGGAGCTGTTTTTT
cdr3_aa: CASSAGVGELFF

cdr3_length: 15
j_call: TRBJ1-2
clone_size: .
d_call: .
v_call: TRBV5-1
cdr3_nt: TGCGCCAGCAGCTTGTCGGCCCTAGTGGAAAGTGGCTACACCTTC
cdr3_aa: CASSLSALVESGYTF

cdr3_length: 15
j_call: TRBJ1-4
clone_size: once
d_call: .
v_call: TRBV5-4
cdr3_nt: TGTGCCAGCAGCCCCGGGACCTCTTGGGGTGAAAAACTGTTTTTT
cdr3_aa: CASSPGTSWGEKLFF

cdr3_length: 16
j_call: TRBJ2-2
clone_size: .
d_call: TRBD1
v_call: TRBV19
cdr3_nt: TGTGCCAGTAGTATTGTGACGGGACAGGGCACCGGGGAGCTGTTTTTT
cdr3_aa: CASSIVTGQGTGELFF

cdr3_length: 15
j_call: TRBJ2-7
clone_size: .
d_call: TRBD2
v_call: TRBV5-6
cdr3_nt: TGTGCCAGCAGCCGAGCGGGAAGCAGTTCCTACGAGCAGTACTTC
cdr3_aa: CASSRAGSSSYEQYF

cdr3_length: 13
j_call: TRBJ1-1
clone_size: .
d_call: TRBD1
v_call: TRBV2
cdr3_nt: TGTGCCAGCAGGGGACAGGGAAGAACTGAAGCTTTCTTT
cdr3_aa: CASRGQGRTEAFF

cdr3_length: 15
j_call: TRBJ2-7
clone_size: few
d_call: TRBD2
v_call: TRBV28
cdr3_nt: TGTGCCAGCAGTACCCAACTAGCGGGAGAATACGAGCAGTACTTC
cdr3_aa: CASSTQLAGEYEQYF

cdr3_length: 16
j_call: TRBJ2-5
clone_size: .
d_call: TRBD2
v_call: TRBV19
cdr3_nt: TGTGCCAGTAGTCCCCTCAGCGGGGCTTTGGGAGAGACCCAGTACTTC
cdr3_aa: CASSPLSGALGETQYF

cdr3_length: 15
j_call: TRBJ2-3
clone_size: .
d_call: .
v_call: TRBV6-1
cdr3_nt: TGTGCCAGCAGCCGAACCACGACACCCCAGAATACGCAGTATTTT
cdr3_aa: CASSRTTTPQNTQYF

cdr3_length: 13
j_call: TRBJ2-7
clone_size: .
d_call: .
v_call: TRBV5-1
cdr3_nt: TGCGCCAGCAGGGACTACCTCTCCTACGAGCAGTACTTC
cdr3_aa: CASRDYLSYEQYF

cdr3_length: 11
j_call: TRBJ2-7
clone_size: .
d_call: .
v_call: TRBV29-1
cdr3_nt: TGCAGCGTTGAATGGGGGACCGAGCAGTACTTC
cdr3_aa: CSVEWGTEQYF

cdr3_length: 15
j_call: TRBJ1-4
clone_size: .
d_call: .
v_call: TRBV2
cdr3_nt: TGTGCCAGCAGTGAAGCGCTGTCAGCTCGTGAAAAACTGTTTTTT
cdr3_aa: CASSEALSAREKLFF

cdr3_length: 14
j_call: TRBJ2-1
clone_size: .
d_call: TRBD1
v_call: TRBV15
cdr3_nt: TGTGCCACCGCGGACAGGACGGGTCTAAATGAGCAGTTCTTC
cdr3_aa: CATADRTGLNEQFF

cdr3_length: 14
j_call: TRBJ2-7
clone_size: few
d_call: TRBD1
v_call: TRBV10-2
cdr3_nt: TGCGCCAGCACCTGGGGACAGGGGGGCTACGAGCAGTACTTC
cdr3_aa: CASTWGQGGYEQYF

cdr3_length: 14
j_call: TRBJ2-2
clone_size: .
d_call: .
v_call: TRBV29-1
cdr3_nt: TGCAGCGTTGAAGGTGGAAGGGGCACCGGGGAGCTGTTTTTT
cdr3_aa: CSVEGGRGTGELFF

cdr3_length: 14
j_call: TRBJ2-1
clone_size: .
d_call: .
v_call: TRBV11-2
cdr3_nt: TGTGCCAGCAGCTTAGGCTACTCCTACAATGAGCAGTTCTTC
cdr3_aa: CASSLGYSYNEQFF

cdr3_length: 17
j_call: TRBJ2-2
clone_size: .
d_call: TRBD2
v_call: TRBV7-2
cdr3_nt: TGTGCCAGCAGCCGATCCGGACTAGCGGGAGACACCGGGGAGCTGTTTTTT
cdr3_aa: CASSRSGLAGDTGELFF

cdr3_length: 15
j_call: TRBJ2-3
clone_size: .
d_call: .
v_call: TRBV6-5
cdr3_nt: TGTGCCAGCAGCCTTACAGGGCCTGGTGGAGATACGCAGTATTTT
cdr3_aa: CASSLTGPGGDTQYF

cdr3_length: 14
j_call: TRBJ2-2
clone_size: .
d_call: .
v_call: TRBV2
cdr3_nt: TGTGCCAGCAGTAGGCAGGGTGAGGCCGGGGAGCTGTTTTTT
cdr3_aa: CASSRQGEAGELFF

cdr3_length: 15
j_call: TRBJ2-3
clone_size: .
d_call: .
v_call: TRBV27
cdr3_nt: TGTGCCAGCAGTTTATTGGGCGGAGTCACAGATACGCAGTATTTT
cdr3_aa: CASSLLGGVTDTQYF

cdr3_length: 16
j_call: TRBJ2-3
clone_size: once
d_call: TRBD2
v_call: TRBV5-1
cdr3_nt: TGCGCCAGCAGCTTGCCAGCGGGGGGGTCCACAGATACGCAGTATTTT
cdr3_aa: CASSLPAGGSTDTQYF

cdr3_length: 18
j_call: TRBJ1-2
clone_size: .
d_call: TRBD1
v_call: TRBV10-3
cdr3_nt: TGTGCCATCAGTGAGCCCCGGACAGGGGATCCACCTAACTATGGCTACACCTTC
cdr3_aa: CAISEPRTGDPPNYGYTF

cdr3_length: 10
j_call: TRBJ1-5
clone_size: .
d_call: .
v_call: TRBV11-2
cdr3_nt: TGTGCCAGCAGCTATCAGCCCCAGCATTTT
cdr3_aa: CASSYQPQHF